This entry concerns a single TCR beta chain. Its antigen remains unidentified. It has no much larger one-base neighbor in the sample; base qualities were not kept. TCR beta CDR3 regions were amplified from genomic DNA using the immunoSEQ hsTCRB kit. An Illumina HiSeq system was used to carry out high-throughput TRB CDR3 sequencing. Per the original workflow: Sequencing reads were analyzed with the immunoSEQ software, and nonproductive sequences with premature stops or frame-shifts were excluded. Repertoire clonality was computed as one minus Shannon entropy normalized by log2 of the number of unique productive sequences. Entries here come from immuneACCESS through TCRdb and include only in-frame sequences with V and J called. Some clones fail to appear in such tables; in the studies checked, an unresolved V gene covers under half of the shortfall, and the cause of the remainder is unknown. That table supplies the V and J calls and clone size; D and trimming were determined from the DNA. Across this sample there are fewer than 5,000 clones, with roughly 80% seen only once. Together, the top ten hold 7.5% of the sample.

This sample stems from a study of T cells in pancreatic ductal adenocarcinoma (dated by TCRdb to 2016 to 2017). Regarding the complete study: Surgically resected pancreatic ductal adenocarcinoma specimens were analyzed for the quantity, spatial distribution, and characteristics of both suppressive cells and tumor-infiltrating CD8+ T cells, an effort aimed at clarifying the adaptive T-cell response occurring naturally. On the study overall, not on this receptor specifically: Since most people with pancreatic cancer show up with disease that cannot be operated on, the resected cohort was biased toward the minority who had early-stage disease. Comparisons of clonality between tumor and blood may be biased because tumors are enriched in CD45RO+ effector T cells rather than naive T cells, which biases the comparison toward lower diversity. More total productive templates and around 8-fold more unique clonotypes were found in blood samples than in tumor samples. T-cell clonality did not differ significantly between tumor and blood, with mean clonality about 0.112 in tumors and approximately 0.077 in blood.

From cysteine to phenylalanine, the CDR3 is 15 amino acids long. Only CDR3 DNA is held: 45 bases, read in frame from base 1. V is pared back by 2 bases and J by 3 bases, with 10 bases lying between the germline termini. Sequences SGHVS (CDR1) and FNYEAQ (CDR2) are obtained from the germline V gene. The pancreatic ductal adenocarcinoma patients who were selected had gone through surgery without receiving any neoadjuvant therapy. Right after surgery, resected tumor tissue went into ice-cold media, and part of that tissue was flash frozen for DNA and RNA. Using the DNeasy Blood and Tissue Kit with Proteinase K and RNase treatment, genomic DNA was extracted from roughly seven PBMC and roughly 10 flash-frozen tumor specimens.

Sequencing was performed on pancreatic tumor tissue. The chain is encoded by TRBV7-6 joined to TRBJ1-4, with TRBD1 tentatively as D gene (6 bases match). The clonotype was recovered from a human donor with pancreatic ductal adenocarcinoma. The donor label of this sample is uncertain. The bases are TGTGCCAGCAGCTTATCAGGGGCGGCTAATGAAAAACTGTTTTTT. Its protein product is CASSLSGAANEKLFF.